Listed here are 21 T cell receptor beta chains from one sample, sequenced in a study of blood T cell repertoires in COVID-19 (dated by TCRdb to 2019 to 2021). The receptor library was made with the immunoSEQ multiplex PCR assay. TCRdb re-hosts the immuneACCESS table, in-frame sequences only. Its copies lack some clones; in the studies checked, an unresolved V gene accounts for under half of them, and the cause for the rest is not known. Across this sample there are about 68,000 clones, with 90% to 95% seen only once. Less than 9% of the sample is held by the ten biggest clonotypes. Sequencing used peripheral blood. All receptors derive from a man in his forties with COVID-19, enrolled during active disease.

The chain is built from TRBV5-1 and TRBJ2-1; 8 bases match TRBD2. The CDR3 contains 14 residues. Germline loops: CDR1 SGHRS, CDR2 YFSETQ. Trimming took 5 bases from V and 0 from J; bases not matched to a gene: 1. CDR3 sequence: CASRSGSSYNEQFF. The CDR3, as DNA: TGCGCCAGCAGAAGCGGGAGCTCCTACAATGAGCAGTTCTTC. The full variable domain, in which reference TRBV5-1 and TRBJ2-1 provide the parts outside the CDR3, is KAGVTQTPRYLIKTRGQQVTLSCSPISGHRSVSWYQQTPGQGLQFLFEYFSETQRNKGNFPGRFSGRQFSNSRSEMNVSTLELGDSALYLCASRSGSSYNEQFFGPGTRLTVL.

The CDR3 region is CASSRLAGGDTQYF. The CDR3 bases are TGTGCCAGCAGTCGACTAGCGGGGGGAGATACGCAGTATTTT. The V gene is TRBV6-6, the J gene TRBJ2-3; 13 nucleotides agree with TRBD2. The CDR3 runs to 14 residues. CDR1 and CDR2 (germline): MNHNY, SVGAGI (reference sequence). J gave up 5 bases and V 5 bases, and 1 base lay outside the gene matches.

The rearrangement links TRBV27 to TRBJ2-7; 9 nucleotides agree with TRBD2. The CDR3 loop spans 16 amino acids. With 4 bases clipped from V and 2 bases from J, the junction kept 9 bases outside the gene matches. Germline-derived CDR1 and CDR2 are MNHEY and SMNVEV (reference sequence). CDR3 amino acids: CASSSPRAGGTYEQYF. The CDR3 nucleotides read TGTGCCAGCAGTTCCCCTCGAGCGGGGGGCACCTACGAGCAGTACTTC.

This sequence joins TRBV11-1 and TRBJ2-3; TRBD1 is a possible D gene (5 bases). This CDR3 has 15 residues. The V gene lost 5 bases and the J gene lost 4 bases, with 16 bases spanning the gap. CDR1 is SGHAT, CDR2 FQDESV, per germline (reference sequence). CDR3 sequence (DNA): TGTGCCAGCAGCCCCAGGGTTGATGGTCCAGATACGCAGTATTTT. It codes for CASSPRVDGPDTQYF. Variable domain in full (rest from reference TRBV11-1 and TRBJ2-3): EAEVAQSPRYKITEKSQAVAFWCDPISGHATLYWYRQILGQGPELLVQFQDESVVDDSQLPKDRFSAERLKGVDSTLKIQPAELGDSAMYLCASSPRVDGPDTQYFGPGTRLTVL.

This chain uses TRBV9 with TRBJ1-4, with TRBD1 as a possible D gene (5 bases). This CDR3 has 15 residues. Germline assignment: CDR1 SGDLS and CDR2 YYNGEE. Trimming left V 0 bases short and J 5 bases short, with 11 bases between. CDR3 DNA: TGTGCCAGCAGCGTAGGAAGACAGCCGAATGAAAAACTGTTTTTT. It yields the protein CASSVGRQPNEKLFF.

The chain recombines TRBV10-1 with TRBJ1-1, with TRBD1 matching over 7 bases. The germline V gene encodes CDR1 WNHNN and CDR2 SYGVQD (reference sequence). The CDR3 runs 13 residues. V gave up 8 bases and J gave up 1 base; unmatched junction bases: 4. Here the CDR3 DNA reads TGCGCCAGCTCGGGACAGCCGAACACTGAAGCTTTCTTT. Translating it yields CASSGQPNTEAFF.

A few counts support this clone. The V and J genes are TRBV6-1 and TRBJ1-6; D unclear. The germline CDR1 and CDR2 sequences are MNHNS and SASEGT. CDR3 size: 16 residues. V lost 3 bases and J 10 bases, leaving 19 bases between the germline ends. CDR3 protein: CASSEMNRPTVSPLHF. DNA for the CDR3: TGTGCCAGCAGTGAGATGAACAGACCAACTGTGTCACCCCTCCACTTT.

The chain carries TRBV6-4 and TRBJ1-1, with TRBD1 matching over 8 bases. Germline loops: CDR1 MRHNA, CDR2 SNTAGT. This CDR3 contains 16 residues. With V trimmed by 3 bases and J by 0 bases, 6 bases remained unmatched. CDR3 in DNA: TGTGCCAGCAGTGAAGTGGACAGGGCAGTGAACACTGAAGCTTTCTTT. It yields the protein CASSEVDRAVNTEAFF.

The J gene is TRBJ1-1, the V gene TRBV2, with D tentatively TRBD1 (5 bases). Trimming removed 8 bases at V and 5 bases at J, with 12 bases between. The germline gives CDR1 SNHLY, CDR2 FYNNEI. The CDR3 length is 12 residues. In DNA form, the CDR3 reads TGTGCCAGCGGGGGGAGGGTGACTGAAGCTTTCTTT. It encodes CASGGRVTEAFF.

The chain recombines TRBV4-1 with TRBJ2-7; the D gene is possibly TRBD2 (5 bases). The germline V and J ends were trimmed by 1 base and 1 base, with 17 bases remaining between them. CDR3 length: 17 residues. CDR1 is MGHRA, CDR2 YSYEKL, per germline. As DNA, the CDR3 is TGCGCCAGCAGCCAAGGGGCAGCGGTGGACCCATCCTACGAGCAGTACTTC. Its protein product is CASSQGAAVDPSYEQYF.

The J gene is TRBJ2-3, the V gene TRBV25-1; tentative D call: TRBD1 (5 bases). The length of the CDR3 is 18 residues. Trimming removed 0 bases from V and 4 bases from J, with 20 bases in between. Germline values: CDR1 MGHDK, CDR2 SYGVNS. The CDR3 loop is CASSEYSGEQALADTQYF. As DNA, the CDR3 is TGTGCCAGCAGTGAATACTCAGGAGAACAGGCTCTGGCAGATACGCAGTATTTT.

V usage is TRBV5-1 and J usage is TRBJ1-4; TRBD1 matches 7 bases. CDR1 is SGHRS and CDR2 is YFSETQ in the germline V gene. This CDR3 region has 14 residues. V lost 4 bases to trimming and J lost 7 bases; unmatched junction nucleotides: 7. For the CDR3, the DNA is TGCGCCAGCAGCCAACAGGGGATTACTGAAAAACTGTTTTTT. It encodes CASSQQGITEKLFF.

The chain links TRBV5-1 to TRBJ2-1; 10 bases match TRBD2. Losses at the gene ends were 0 bases for V and 7 bases for J; bases not matched to a gene: 4. Per germline, CDR1 SGHRS and CDR2 YFSETQ. The CDR3 loop spans 15 amino acids. The CDR3 is CASSLERGGVNEQFF. Here the CDR3 DNA reads TGCGCCAGCAGCTTGGAGCGGGGGGGCGTGAATGAGCAGTTCTTC. Looking up the rest from reference TRBV5-1 and TRBJ2-1 gives the full variable domain: KAGVTQTPRYLIKTRGQQVTLSCSPISGHRSVSWYQQTPGQGLQFLFEYFSETQRNKGNFPGRFSGRQFSNSRSEMNVSTLELGDSALYLCASSLERGGVNEQFFGPGTRLTVL.

V gene TRBV24-1 combines with J gene TRBJ1-5; no reliable D call. The V end was cut by 4 bases, the J end by 10 bases, with 16 bases between. This CDR3 contains 14 residues. Germline V gene lookup returns CDR1 KGHDR and CDR2 SFDVKD. The CDR3 here is CATSESGSRAPQHF. The CDR3 DNA sequence: TGTGCCACCAGTGAGTCCGGGTCGAGAGCCCCCCAGCATTTT.

The rearrangement links TRBV5-4 to TRBJ1-3; weak D call: TRBD1 (5 bases). The CDR3 runs 16 residues. Germline-derived CDR1 and CDR2 are SGHNT and YYREEE (reference sequence). V was trimmed by 4 bases and J by 2 bases, leaving 16 bases between them. The CDR3 nucleotides read TGTGCCAGCAGCCCGGGGGGGGGAACCACTGGAAACACCATATATTTT. This translates into CASSPGGGTTGNTIYF.

The chain links TRBV5-1 to TRBJ1-3; 7 bases match TRBD1. CDR1 is SGHRS and CDR2 is YFSETQ in the germline V gene. The CDR3 has 14 amino acids. V lost 7 bases and J lost 0; bases outside the gene matches: 4. CDR3 amino acids: CASSRGSSGNTIYF. In DNA form, the CDR3 reads TGCGCCAGCTCCAGGGGGAGCTCTGGAAACACCATATATTTT.

The sample holds a few counts of this clone. The chain uses TRBV27 and TRBJ2-3; 13 bases fit TRBD2. The CDR3 runs 15 residues. CDR1 and CDR2 (germline): MNHEY, SMNVEV (reference sequence). After removal of 2 bases from V and 5 bases from J, the junction contained 1 base not matched to a gene. The CDR3 protein is CASSLTSGGGDTQYF. The CDR3 nucleotides read TGTGCCAGCAGTTTAACTAGCGGGGGGGGAGATACGCAGTATTTT.

The chain joins TRBV6-5 to TRBJ2-3, with 8 bases fitting TRBD2. The V segment lost 8 bases and the J segment 6 bases; nucleotides outside the gene matches: 10. CDR1 and CDR2 (germline): MNHEY, SVGAGI. The CDR3 contains 14 residues. CDR3 DNA sequence: TGTGCCAGCCAGTTAGCGGGGATCCCCGATACGCAGTATTTT. Translated, it gives CASQLAGIPDTQYF.

The rearrangement joins TRBV5-5 to TRBJ2-3, with 9 bases identical to TRBD2. CDR1 is SGHKS, CDR2 YYEKEE, per germline (reference sequence). The junction had 0 bases not matched to a gene; V was cut back by 0 bases and J by 4 bases. The CDR3 runs to 14 residues. Here the CDR3 DNA reads TGTGCCAGCAGCTTGGCTAGCGGGGCAGATACGCAGTATTTT. As protein: CASSLASGADTQYF.

The sample holds one count of this clone. As DNA, the CDR3 is TGTGCCAGTGCGGGGGGGGAGGGTCAGCCCCAGCATTTT. Translation: CASAGGEGQPQHF. The genes are TRBV19 and TRBJ1-5; a weak D match, TRBD1 (5 bases). Looked up from germline, CDR1 is LNHDA and CDR2 is SQIVND (reference sequence). Trimming removed 8 bases from V and 6 bases from J, with 14 bases in between. The CDR3 totals 13 residues. Full variable domain (rest looked up from reference TRBV19 and TRBJ1-5): DGGITQSPKYLFRKEGQNVTLSCEQNLNHDAMYWYRQDPGQGLRLIYYSQIVNDFQKGDIAEGYSVSREKKESFPLTVTSAQKNPTAFYLCASAGGEGQPQHFGDGTRLSIL.

The chain uses TRBV5-1 and TRBJ2-3; 9 nucleotides match TRBD1. The CDR3 has 13 residues. V was clipped by 7 bases and J by 3 bases; unmatched bases: 3. Germline V gene data show CDR1 as SGHRS and CDR2 as YFSETQ. The CDR3 sequence: CASRTGVTDTQYF. In nucleotides, the CDR3 is TGCGCCAGCCGGACAGGGGTAACAGATACGCAGTATTTT.